Presented here are 10 T cell receptor beta chains from one specimen sequenced in a study of blood T cell repertoires in COVID-19. Sequencing used immunoSEQ multiplex PCR; TCRdb keeps in-frame clones, though not all of them. The table records a few hundred thousand clones, roughly 83% of them present only once. Sequencing used peripheral blood. Receptor source: a woman aged 50 to 60 with acute or convalescent COVID-19.

This clone showed up just a few times. This chain links TRBV7-2 with TRBJ2-7; 13 bases are shared with TRBD2. The CDR3 has 13 residues. V lost 5 bases to trimming and J lost 6 bases; unmatched junction nucleotides: 1. CDR1 is SGHTA and CDR2 is FQGNSA in the germline V gene. CDR3 nucleotides: TGTGCCAGCAGCACTAGCGGGAGGGCCGAGCAGTACTTC. Translating it yields CASSTSGRAEQYF.

CDR3 protein: CASSLGQGAVEKLFF. CDR3 coding DNA: TGCGCCAGCAGCTTAGGACAGGGGGCAGTTGAAAAACTGTTTTTT. The rearrangement links TRBV5-1 to TRBJ1-4; TRBD1 aligns across 11 bases. V shed 2 bases and J 7 bases; nucleotides not matched to a gene: 4. The CDR3 contains 15 residues. Germline CDR1 and CDR2: SGHRS and YFSETQ.

V usage is TRBV18 and J usage is TRBJ2-7; D is possibly TRBD2 (5 bases). CDR1 KGHSH and CDR2 LQKENI come from the germline V gene. CDR3 length: 15 residues. With 3 bases removed from V and 3 bases from J, the gap between germline ends came to 15 bases. CDR3 in amino acids: CASSPPTLGSYEQYF. CDR3 nucleotide sequence: TGTGCCAGCTCACCGCCAACCTTAGGGAGCTACGAGCAGTACTTC.

The rearrangement uses TRBV23-1 and TRBJ1-2; 7 bases agree with TRBD1. TRBV23-1 counts as an open reading frame of uncertain function. V dropped 2 bases and J dropped 3; count of bases not matched to a gene: 6. CDR3 length equals 15 residues. This CDR3 reads CASSQGDRSYYGYTF. CDR3 bases: TGCGCCAGCAGTCAAGGGGACAGATCATACTATGGCTACACCTTC.

V usage is TRBV28 and J usage is TRBJ2-7, with TRBD2 matching 7 bases. Germline loops: CDR1 MDHEN, CDR2 SYDVKM. After removal of 3 bases from V and 6 bases from J, the junction contained 8 bases not matched to a gene. The CDR3 is made up of 14 amino acids. CDR3 amino acids: CASSFRGSASEQYF. The DNA for the CDR3 is TGTGCCAGCAGTTTCCGCGGGAGCGCCTCCGAGCAGTACTTC.

This clone was counted only a few times. This chain connects TRBV19 to TRBJ2-7, with 7 bases fitting TRBD1. The CDR3 has 14 residues. Germline lookup yields CDR1 LNHDA and CDR2 SQIVND (reference sequence). V lost 6 bases to trimming and J lost 0 bases; unmatched junction nucleotides: 5. CDR3 DNA: TGTGCCAGTAGGAAGACAGGGCTCTCCTACGAGCAGTACTTC. This encodes CASRKTGLSYEQYF. Drawing the rest from reference TRBV19 and TRBJ2-7, the complete variable domain is DGGITQSPKYLFRKEGQNVTLSCEQNLNHDAMYWYRQDPGQGLRLIYYSQIVNDFQKGDIAEGYSVSREKKESFPLTVTSAQKNPTAFYLCASRKTGLSYEQYFGPGTRLTVT.

The J gene is TRBJ2-7, the V gene TRBV7-3, with 7 positions matching TRBD1. This CDR3 is built from 14 residues. Germline V lookup: CDR1 SGHTA, CDR2 FQGTGA. V lost 1 base and J lost 6; bases outside the gene matches: 6. DNA of the CDR3: TGTGCCAGCAGCTTAAGGGGACAGAACAGCGAGCAGTACTTC. This translates into CASSLRGQNSEQYF.

V is TRBV9 and J is TRBJ2-5; 7 bases match TRBD2. This CDR3 is built from 16 residues. J gave up 2 bases and V 2 bases, and 9 bases lay outside the gene matches. The V gene's germline CDR1 is SGDLS and CDR2 YYNGEE. CDR3 bases: TGTGCCAGCAGCGTTTGGGAGGGTTTAGTTCAAGAGACCCAGTACTTC. Encoded protein: CASSVWEGLVQETQYF. Combining the CDR3 with reference TRBV9 and TRBJ2-5 gives the whole variable domain DSGVTQTPKHLITATGQRVTLRCSPRSGDLSVYWYQQSLDQGLQFLIQYYNGEERAKGNILERFSAQQFPDLHSELNLSSLELGDSALYFCASSVWEGLVQETQYFGPGTRLLVL.

The CDR3 spells CASSSGLAGETLSTDTQYF. Here the CDR3 DNA reads TGTGCCAGCAGTTCGGGACTAGCGGGAGAGACTCTTAGCACAGATACGCAGTATTTT. The rearrangement joins TRBV6-2 or TRBV6-3 to TRBJ2-3; 14 bases align to TRBD2. There are 19 residues in the CDR3. Germline trimming cut 4 bases from V and 0 bases from J; bases unmatched to any gene: 9. CDR1 MNHEY and CDR2 SVGEGT come from the germline V gene.

J is TRBJ1-5 and V is TRBV11-2; TRBD1 matches 10 bases. V lost 5 bases to trimming and J lost 7 bases; unmatched junction nucleotides: 8. CDR3 size: 15 residues. The germline V gene has CDR1 SGHAT and CDR2 FQNNGV. The CDR3, as DNA: TGTGCCAGCAGCCTTGGGACAGGGGTTTCGCAGCCCCAGCATTTT. Amino acid sequence: CASSLGTGVSQPQHF.